Shown below are 20 T cell receptor beta chains from a single sample sequenced in a study of T cells after yellow fever vaccination. TCRdb itself ran the 5' RACE reads through MiXCR, one entry per CDR3 protein. The sample lists about 74,000 distinct CDR3 sequences, roughly 7.4% occurring once. Source: CD8+ T cells sorted from PBMCs, taken about 5 days after the first yellow fever vaccination. The source of these receptors is a man in his late teens or twenties who received the YFV17D yellow fever vaccine.

This clonotype was seen ten or more times. The rearrangement joins TRBV29-1 to TRBJ2-1, with a weak D call TRBD2 (6 bases). Trimming left V 1 base short and J 3 bases short, with 10 bases between. The germline CDR1 and CDR2 sequences are SQVTM and ANQGSEA. CDR3 length equals 14 residues. CDR3 sequence reads: CSVEGGNLYNEQFF. The CDR3 region has the DNA TGCAGCGTTGAAGGCGGGAACCTCTACAATGAGCAGTTCTTC.

J is TRBJ2-7 and V is TRBV7-2; D possibly corresponds to TRBD2 (6 bases). This CDR3 has 14 residues. The V end lost 6 bases, the J end lost 4 bases, and 16 bases lay between the germline ends. Germline V lookup: CDR1 SGHTA, CDR2 FQGNSA. Written as DNA, the CDR3 is TGTGCCAGCAGTCGGTCCGGGGGATGGTACGAGCAGTACTTC. Translation: CASSRSGGWYEQYF.

Many counts were recorded for this clonotype. The chain combines TRBV7-6 with TRBJ2-3; D unresolved. Trimming removed 1 base at V and 2 bases at J, with 10 bases between. The germline V gene encodes CDR1 SGHVS and CDR2 FNYEAQ. The CDR3 is 15 residues long. This chain's CDR3 is CASSLEGDATDTQYF. CDR3 sequence (DNA): TGTGCCAGCAGCTTAGAGGGTGACGCCACAGATACGCAGTATTTT.

At least ten counts were recorded for this clonotype. The chain uses TRBV27 and TRBJ2-4; 11 bases agree with TRBD2. V trimming: 8 bases; J trimming: 0 bases; junction bases outside the gene matches: 9. Germline lookup yields CDR1 MNHEY and CDR2 SMNVEV (reference sequence). CDR3 length: 17 residues. The CDR3 DNA reads TGTGCCAGCTCTCCACTAGCGGGGGCCTTAGCCAAAAACATTCAGTACTTC. This translates into CASSPLAGALAKNIQYF.

This clonotype was detected only a few times. The V call is TRBV5-5, the J call TRBJ1-1; possible D gene TRBD1, 5 bases. The CDR3 loop spans 14 amino acids. V was clipped by 1 base and J by 2 bases, with 9 bases between them. The germline V gene encodes CDR1 SGHKS and CDR2 YYEKEE (reference sequence). CDR3 sequence (DNA): TGTGCCAGCAGCTTGTGGGACCCAAACACTGAAGCTTTCTTT. Amino acids: CASSLWDPNTEAFF.

The chain uses TRBV29-1 and TRBJ2-1; 8 bases agree with TRBD1. This CDR3 is built from 14 residues. The germline gives CDR1 SQVTM, CDR2 ANQGSEA. Trimming removed 7 bases from V and 2 bases from J; junction bases left unmatched: 7. CDR3 in amino acids: CSGRGTGAYNEQFF. The CDR3 nucleotides are TGCAGCGGGAGGGGGACAGGCGCCTACAATGAGCAGTTCTTC.

This clonotype has only a few counts. The chain combines TRBV7-9 with TRBJ2-5; either TRBD1 or TRBD2 may fit D (7 bases each). Germline loops: CDR1 SEHNR, CDR2 FQNEAQ (reference sequence). The CDR3 has 15 amino acids. Trimming took 2 bases from V and 4 from J, leaving 14 bases between them. The CDR3 region is CASSLPRGGLETQYF. The DNA for the CDR3 is TGTGCCAGCAGCTTACCCAGGGGGGGCTTAGAGACCCAGTACTTC.

Ten or more counts support this clonotype. The J gene is TRBJ2-3, the V gene TRBV7-6, with D maybe TRBD1 (7 bases). With 2 bases removed from V and 5 bases from J, the gap between germline ends came to 20 bases. CDR1 and CDR2 from the germline V gene are SGHVS and FNYEAQ. The CDR3 runs to 17 residues. The CDR3 nucleotides read TGTGCCAGCAGCTTAAGGGGGCGGGGCCCTCGTGGAGATACGCAGTATTTT. Amino acid sequence: CASSLRGRGPRGDTQYF.

This clonotype was recorded at least ten times. The chain has TRBV6-5 and TRBJ2-3; D could derive from TRBD1 or TRBD2 (5 bases each). V was trimmed by 2 bases and J by 1 base, leaving 7 bases between them. The V gene's germline CDR1 is MNHEY and CDR2 SVGAGI. This CDR3 has 14 residues. The CDR3 spells CASSYTGRTDTQYF. The CDR3 nucleotides read TGTGCCAGCAGTTACACGGGGCGCACAGATACGCAGTATTTT.

This clonotype was counted ten times or more. The rearrangement links TRBV20-1 to TRBJ1-3; D perhaps matches TRBD1 (6 bases). The CDR3 is made up of 15 amino acids. The germline V and J ends were trimmed by 3 bases and 7 bases, with 19 bases remaining between them. CDR1 DFQATT and CDR2 SNEGSKA come from the germline V gene (reference sequence). CDR3 DNA sequence: TGCAGTGCTAGCGGGACAACTGGATACTGGAACACCATATATTTT. This encodes CSASGTTGYWNTIYF.

The gene calls are TRBV19 and TRBJ2-1, with 10 bases aligning to TRBD2. J lost 9 bases, V lost 0 bases, and 5 bases had no gene match. Germline CDR1 and CDR2: LNHDA and SQIVND (reference sequence). This CDR3 is 15 amino acids long. CDR3 in DNA: TGTGCCAGTAGTATAGAGGATAGCGGGGGGTCTGAGCAGTTCTTC. Protein: CASSIEDSGGSEQFF.

This clonotype was seen a few times. The rearrangement joins TRBV5-1 to TRBJ2-3, with 13 nucleotides matching TRBD2. Losses at the gene ends were 4 bases for V and 0 bases for J; bases not matched to a gene: 11. There are 19 residues in the CDR3. Germline loops: CDR1 SGHRS, CDR2 YFSETQ. CDR3: CASSPPKTSGGPSTDTQYF. CDR3 coding DNA: TGCGCCAGCAGCCCCCCCAAGACTAGCGGGGGGCCTAGCACAGATACGCAGTATTTT.

In this sample, this clonotype turned up many times. The J gene is TRBJ1-1, the V gene TRBV4-3; a possible D gene is TRBD1 (5 bases). Germline lookup yields CDR1 LGHNA and CDR2 YSLEER. The CDR3 consists of 11 residues. Trimming removed 1 base at V and 11 bases at J, with 8 bases between. The CDR3 bases are TGCGCCAGCAGCCAAGCAGGGTGGGCTTTCTTT. Amino acids: CASSQAGWAFF.

In its sample, this clonotype was seen many times. V gene TRBV7-9 combines with J gene TRBJ1-6, with no clear D. The CDR3 extends over 17 amino acids. V was trimmed by 5 bases and J by 0 bases, leaving 14 bases between them. The V gene's germline CDR1 is SEHNR and CDR2 FQNEAQ (reference sequence). CDR3 residues: CASSSRAAGSYNSPLHF. DNA of the CDR3: TGTGCCAGCAGCAGCCGGGCCGCGGGCTCCTATAATTCACCCCTCCACTTT. Full variable domain (remainder filled in from reference TRBV7-9 and TRBJ1-6): DTGVSQNPRHKITKRGQNVTFRCDPISEHNRLYWYRQTLGQGPEFLTYFQNEAQLEKSRLLSDRFSAERPKGSFSTLEIQRTEQGDSAMYLCASSSRAAGSYNSPLHFGNGTRLTVT.

This clonotype was picked up a small number of times. The chain uses TRBV19 and TRBJ1-5; D may be TRBD1 (5 bases). Germline CDR1 and CDR2: LNHDA and SQIVND (reference sequence). Trimming shortened V by 1 base and J by 7 bases, and 5 bases separated the two germline ends. The CDR3 loop spans 12 amino acids. The CDR3 here is CASSIGQQPQHF. The CDR3 nucleotides are TGTGCCAGTAGTATAGGACAGCAGCCCCAGCATTTT. The full variable domain, rest sourced from reference TRBV19 and TRBJ1-5, is DGGITQSPKYLFRKEGQNVTLSCEQNLNHDAMYWYRQDPGQGLRLIYYSQIVNDFQKGDIAEGYSVSREKKESFPLTVTSAQKNPTAFYLCASSIGQQPQHFGDGTRLSIL.

This clonotype has more than one count but fewer than ten. The CDR3: CASSSELDRGYGYTF. The DNA for the CDR3 is TGCGCCAGCAGCTCCGAACTGGACAGGGGCTATGGCTACACCTTC. This rearrangement joins TRBV5-1 to TRBJ1-2, with 9 bases aligning to TRBD1. The junction had 7 bases not matched to a gene; V was cut back by 3 bases and J by 4 bases. CDR1 and CDR2 (germline): SGHRS, YFSETQ. The CDR3 has 15 residues.

This clonotype was recorded many times. The chain carries TRBV7-9 and TRBJ2-3, with 7 bases fitting TRBD1. V shed 5 bases, J shed 6 bases, and the junction held 11 bases outside the gene matches. The CDR3 extends over 15 amino acids. Germline V gene sequence: CDR1 SEHNR, CDR2 FQNEAQ (reference sequence). For the CDR3, the DNA is TGTGCCAGCAGCCGGAGGACAGGCCCTACGGATACGCAGTATTTT. This encodes CASSRRTGPTDTQYF. The variable domain in full, with the rest retrieved from reference TRBV7-9 and TRBJ2-3, is DTGVSQNPRHKITKRGQNVTFRCDPISEHNRLYWYRQTLGQGPEFLTYFQNEAQLEKSRLLSDRFSAERPKGSFSTLEIQRTEQGDSAMYLCASSRRTGPTDTQYFGPGTRLTVL.

Concerning this clonotype: Since a much larger clone is just one base distant, this may be a read error. The chain uses TRBV12-3 or TRBV12-4 and TRBJ2-2; TRBD2 is a possible D gene (6 bases). This CDR3 region has 11 residues. The CDR3 protein is CASSLGGDLFF. The DNA for the CDR3 is TGTGCCAGCAGTTTAGGCGGGGATCTGTTTTTT.

V usage is TRBV4-1 and J usage is TRBJ2-3, with a tentative D call TRBD2 (5 bases). CDR3 size: 15 residues. Looked up from germline, CDR1 is MGHRA and CDR2 is YSYEKL. The V and J ends lost 4 bases and 1 base respectively, with 12 bases between them. The CDR3: CASSPGKGGTDTQYF. In DNA, the CDR3 is TGCGCCAGCAGCCCCGGGAAGGGTGGCACAGATACGCAGTATTTT.

This clonotype occurred many times. This CDR3 is CASSRGNQPQHF. In nucleotides, the CDR3 is TGTGCCAGCAGTCGGGGTAATCAGCCCCAGCATTTT. The chain employs TRBV6-2 or TRBV6-3 and TRBJ1-5; D ambiguous. Germline V gene sequence: CDR1 MNHEY, CDR2 SVGEGT. The CDR3 consists of 12 residues. V lost 5 bases, J lost 4 bases, and 6 bases lay in between.